Listed below are T cell receptor beta chains from one sample, sequenced in a study of control samples from healthy donors and cancer patients. Clones were sequenced by immunoSEQ multiplex PCR, and TCRdb holds only the in-frame ones, with some missing. The sample consists of 150,000 to 200,000 clones, approximately 94% of them appearing once. The sequenced sample was blood. Receptor source: a man aged 25 to 40 in good health. CDR3s include the opening cysteine and the closing phenylalanine or tryptophan. A D gene is named only where the DNA matches it firmly. Clone size, where shown, is once, few, many, or a class for clones that have expanded.

clone size,V gene,J gene,D gene,CDR3 protein,CDR3 DNA
.,TRBV4-1,TRBJ2-3,TRBD2,CASSQASGGATDTQYF,TGCGCCAGCAGCCAAGCCAGCGGGGGGGCAACAGATACGCAGTATTTT
once,TRBV28,TRBJ1-4,TRBD1,CASHGTGVEKLFF,TGTGCCAGCCACGGGACAGGGGTTGAAAAACTGTTTTTT
.,TRBV29-1,TRBJ1-4,.,CSVEDVGGEKLFF,TGCAGCGTTGAAGACGTAGGTGGTGAAAAACTGTTTTTT
.,TRBV4-3,TRBJ2-3,.,CASSQGARSTDTQYF,TGCGCCAGCAGCCAGGGAGCTCGGAGCACAGATACGCAGTATTTT
.,TRBV2,TRBJ1-1,.,CASSTRAMNTEAFF,TGTGCCAGCAGTACCAGGGCTATGAACACTGAAGCTTTCTTT
.,TRBV19,TRBJ1-2,.,CASAPLGAWINYGYTF,TGTGCCAGTGCCCCTTTGGGGGCATGGATTAACTATGGCTACACCTTC
.,TRBV4-1,TRBJ1-2,.,CASSQVQAYGYTF,TGCGCCAGCAGCCAAGTGCAGGCCTATGGCTACACCTTC
.,TRBV28,TRBJ1-1,.,CASTLGEAFF,TGTGCCAGCACCTTGGGAGAAGCTTTCTTT
.,TRBV7-9,TRBJ2-6,.,CASSHMSERWGANVLTF,TGTGCCAGCAGCCACATGAGCGAGAGGTGGGGGGCCAACGTCCTGACTTTC
.,TRBV10-1,TRBJ1-1,.,CASSESDRDTEAFF,TGCGCCAGCAGTGAGTCGGACAGAGACACTGAAGCTTTCTTT
once,TRBV10-3,TRBJ2-7,TRBD1,CAISRDRTYEQYF,TGTGCCATCAGCCGGGACAGAACCTACGAGCAGTACTTC
.,TRBV27,TRBJ2-7,.,CASSLRRQNEQYF,TGTGCCAGCAGTTTACGCAGACAGAACGAGCAGTACTTC
once,TRBV19,TRBJ2-1,.,CASSMGPDGYNEQFF,TGTGCCAGTAGTATGGGACCGGACGGTTACAATGAGCAGTTCTTC
.,TRBV7-2,TRBJ2-1,TRBD2,CASSGYSSGNNEQFF,TGTGCCAGCAGCGGCTACTCTAGCGGGAACAATGAGCAGTTCTTC
.,TRBV9,TRBJ2-7,TRBD1,CASSKPGTGAREQYF,TGTGCCAGCAGCAAACCCGGGACAGGGGCGAGGGAGCAGTACTTC
once,TRBV27,TRBJ1-5,TRBD1,CASSSGGAGNQPQHF,TGTGCCAGCAGTTCAGGGGGCGCGGGCAATCAGCCCCAGCATTTT
.,TRBV2,TRBJ1-1,TRBD1,CASREDRGSEAFF,TGTGCCAGCAGAGAGGACAGGGGTTCTGAAGCTTTCTTT
once,TRBV27,TRBJ2-3,TRBD1,CASSRTGGRDTQYF,TGTGCCAGCAGTAGGACAGGGGGGAGAGATACGCAGTATTTT
.,TRBV4-1,TRBJ2-2,.,CASSRSSKEELFF,TGCGCCAGCAGCCGCTCAAGTAAGGAGGAGCTGTTTTTT
.,TRBV18,TRBJ2-3,TRBD1,CASSPLTGGLTDTQYF,TGTGCCAGCTCACCACTGACAGGGGGTTTGACAGATACGCAGTATTTT
.,TRBV27,TRBJ2-7,TRBD1,CASSKRQGYEQYF,TGTGCCAGCAGTAAACGACAGGGTTACGAGCAGTACTTC
.,TRBV10-3,TRBJ1-5,.,CAISRESGGQPQHF,TGTGCCATCAGCCGAGAATCGGGGGGACAGCCCCAGCATTTT
.,TRBV12-3/TRBV12-4,TRBJ1-1,TRBD1,CASSDRTGEAFF,TGTGCCAGCAGCGACCGGACAGGGGAAGCTTTCTTT
.,TRBV7-8,TRBJ1-2,.,CASSPITGGYTF,TGTGCCAGCAGCCCTATAACAGGAGGCTACACCTTC
.,TRBV10-3,TRBJ2-7,TRBD2,CAISESTVSGGEQYF,TGTGCCATCAGTGAGTCGACGGTTAGCGGGGGCGAGCAGTACTTC
.,TRBV11-2,TRBJ1-6,.,CASSTSGQLNSPLHF,TGTGCCAGCAGCACCTCAGGCCAGCTCAATTCACCCCTCCACTTT
.,TRBV7-8,TRBJ1-6,.,CASSLDSPLHF,TGTGCCAGCAGCTTAGATTCACCCCTCCACTTT
.,TRBV15,TRBJ1-1,TRBD1,CATSRVGTGKNTEAFF,TGTGCCACCAGCAGGGTAGGGACAGGCAAAAACACTGAAGCTTTCTTT
.,TRBV28,TRBJ2-2,.,CASSYEGVPGELFF,TGTGCCAGCAGTTATGAGGGGGTACCCGGGGAGCTGTTTTTT
.,TRBV7-2,TRBJ2-5,TRBD1,CASSSRGRVETQYF,TGTGCCAGCAGCTCCAGGGGGCGAGTAGAGACCCAGTACTTC
.,TRBV28,TRBJ1-2,.,CASSLAGLYYGYTF,TGTGCCAGCAGTTTAGCAGGGCTGTACTATGGCTACACCTTC
.,TRBV5-5,TRBJ1-6,TRBD1,CASSLDPGTGTSPLHF,TGTGCCAGCAGCTTGGACCCCGGGACAGGGACTTCACCCCTCCACTTT
once,TRBV15,TRBJ2-2,.,CATSGGRTGELFF,TGTGCCACCAGTGGGGGGCGGACCGGGGAGCTGTTTTTT
.,TRBV7-9,TRBJ1-2,TRBD1,CASSVQGANYGYTF,TGTGCCAGCAGCGTACAGGGGGCTAACTATGGCTACACCTTC
once,TRBV7-2,TRBJ1-2,.,CASSLGTGYNYGYTF,TGTGCCAGCAGCTTAGGAACAGGGTATAACTATGGCTACACCTTC
.,TRBV9,TRBJ2-7,TRBD1,CASSVAPGQGHEQYF,TGTGCCAGCAGCGTAGCGCCGGGACAGGGACACGAGCAGTACTTC
.,TRBV7-2,TRBJ2-7,TRBD2,CASRPRLAGVGAQYF,TGTGCCAGCAGGCCTCGACTAGCGGGAGTTGGCGCGCAGTACTTC
.,TRBV4-1,TRBJ2-7,TRBD1,CASSRQGEFHEQYF,TGCGCCAGCAGCAGACAGGGTGAATTTCACGAGCAGTACTTC
few,TRBV2,TRBJ2-3,.,CASSEAPGGDTQYF,TGTGCCAGCAGTGAAGCCCCCGGGGGAGATACGCAGTATTTT
.,TRBV7-9,TRBJ2-2,TRBD1,CASSLRQGFGSGELFF,TGTGCCAGCAGCTTAAGACAGGGGTTTGGGTCCGGGGAGCTGTTTTTT
.,TRBV11-2,TRBJ1-3,.,CASSAVVGNTIYF,TGTGCCAGCAGTGCCGTAGTTGGAAACACCATATATTTT
.,TRBV7-2,TRBJ1-1,.,CASRNRGGTEAFF,TGTGCCAGCAGAAATCGGGGGGGCACTGAAGCTTTCTTT
.,TRBV28,TRBJ2-7,TRBD2,CASSRLAGGREQYF,TGTGCCAGCAGCCGACTAGCGGGAGGACGCGAGCAGTACTTC
.,TRBV15,TRBJ2-7,TRBD2,CATSRSAGAYEQYF,TGTGCCACCAGCAGGTCGGCGGGGGCCTACGAGCAGTACTTC
once,TRBV27,TRBJ1-6,.,CASTARGVYNSPLHF,TGTGCCAGCACCGCCCGGGGGGTTTATAATTCACCCCTCCACTTT
.,TRBV9,TRBJ1-2,.,CASSPGEHYGYTF,TGTGCCAGCAGCCCCGGGGAACACTATGGCTACACCTTC